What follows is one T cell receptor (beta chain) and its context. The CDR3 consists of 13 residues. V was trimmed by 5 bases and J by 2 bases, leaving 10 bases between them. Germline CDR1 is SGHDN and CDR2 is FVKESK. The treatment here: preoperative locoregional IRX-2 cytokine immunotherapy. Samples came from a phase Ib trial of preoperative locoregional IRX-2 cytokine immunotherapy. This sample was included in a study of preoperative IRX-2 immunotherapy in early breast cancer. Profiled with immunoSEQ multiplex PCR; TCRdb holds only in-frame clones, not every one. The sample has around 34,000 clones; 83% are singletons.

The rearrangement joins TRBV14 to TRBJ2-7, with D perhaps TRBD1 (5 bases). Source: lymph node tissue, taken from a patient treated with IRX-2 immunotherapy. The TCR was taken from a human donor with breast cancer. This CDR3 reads CASSYRNPYEQYF. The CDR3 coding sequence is TGTGCCAGCAGCTACAGGAACCCCTACGAGCAGTACTTC.